A single TCR beta chain is shown here with its context. Its antigen remains unidentified. These data come from a study of cytomegalovirus exposure and HLA in healthy donors. Study-wide context: Findings of an earlier analysis included some 120 million unique TCR beta sequences from 200 million or so T cells. Study outcomes and limitations: An analysis done earlier found most TCR beta V segments productive about 87% or about 30% of the time.

This CDR3 contains 15 residues. Germline CDR1 reads SNHLY; CDR2 reads FYNNEI. Trimming left V 3 bases short and J 4 bases short, with 15 bases between. Researchers ran the PCR with 60 Vbeta and 13 Jbeta primers. The protocol was immunoSEQ multiplex PCR, while the TCRdb copy is restricted to in-frame clones and leaves out a portion. The sample totals 40,000 to 50,000 clones. Sequenced sample: PBMCs. The gene calls are TRBV2 and TRBJ1-2; D is uncertain. This clonotype originated in a woman in her twenties or thirties in good health and CMV-seronegative. The CDR3 here is CASSDIPPGGYGYTF. The CDR3 DNA follows: TGTGCCAGCAGTGATATCCCTCCAGGAGGCTATGGCTACACCTTC.